The clone carrying this T cell receptor (beta chain) was counted a few times. Antigen: not known. This sample is drawn from a study of T-cell reconstitution after alpha-beta-depleted transplantation in children. General observations from the study: One year after transplant, T-cell counts and diversity came mostly from newly produced T cells. Reportedly, only several hundred clones from non-depleted graft cells drove alpha-beta T-cell counts at about two months.

V lost 6 bases to trimming and J lost 2 bases, with 11 bases between them. The CDR3 loop spans 13 amino acids. Germline V gene sequence: CDR1 LNHDA, CDR2 SQIVND (reference sequence). Molecular barcoding with unique molecular identifiers was used for the TCRbeta library. MiXCR, run by TCRdb on the PCR reads, gives a single entry per CDR3 protein. The top ten clones hold about 30% of a sample with about 230,000 distinct CDR3 sequences, under 13% of them seen once. Source: PBMCs, taken before TCRalphabeta/CD19-depleted stem cell transplant. This receptor was taken from a child less than two years old with acute myeloid leukemia, due to receive a stem cell transplant. The genes are TRBV19 and TRBJ2-7; D is uncertain. The CDR3 bases are TGTGCCAGTAGCCCAGTCGCCACCTACGAGCAGTACTTC. This gives the protein CASSPVATYEQYF.